Presented here are 21 T cell receptor beta chains from one specimen sequenced in a study of cytomegalovirus exposure and HLA in healthy donors. Vbeta (60) and Jbeta (13) primers were used in the PCR. Data came from immunoSEQ multiplex PCR; TCRdb stores just in-frame clones and leaves some out. The profile shows 100,000 to 150,000 clones, 8% to 9.5% of them singletons. The specimen was PBMCs. These receptor sequences come from a man aged 35-49 years in good health and CMV-seronegative.

A few counts support this clone. The chain recombines TRBV19 with TRBJ1-1, with D perhaps TRBD1 (5 bases). V was clipped by 3 bases and J by 0 bases, with 8 bases between them. The germline V gene has CDR1 LNHDA and CDR2 SQIVND (reference sequence). CDR3 size: 14 residues. This chain's CDR3 is CASSMTAMNTEAFF. In DNA form, the CDR3 reads TGTGCCAGTAGTATGACAGCCATGAACACTGAAGCTTTCTTT.

The chain joins TRBV7-9 to TRBJ1-2; no clear D. The CDR3 is 13 residues long. Germline-derived CDR1 and CDR2 are SEHNR and FQNEAQ (reference sequence). The V end was cut by 7 bases, the J end by 3 bases, with 12 bases between. This chain's CDR3 is CASTLDRDYGYTF. In DNA form, the CDR3 reads TGTGCCAGCACCCTAGACCGCGACTATGGCTACACCTTC.

With regard to this clone: The sample carries other DNA sequences with the same CDR3. The chain employs TRBV11-2 and TRBJ2-7; weak D call: TRBD1 (5 bases). CDR3 length: 13 residues. V was clipped by 1 base and J by 2 bases, with 6 bases between them. The germline V gene encodes CDR1 SGHAT and CDR2 FQNNGV. The CDR3 region has the DNA TGTGCCAGCAGCTTAGGCAGGGCCTACGAGCAGTACTTC. Translation: CASSLGRAYEQYF.

The V and J genes are TRBV20-1 and TRBJ1-2; D gene ambiguous. In germline, CDR1 is DFQATT, CDR2 SNEGSKA (reference sequence). Trimming cost V 6 bases and J 5 bases, with 10 bases left between them. The CDR3 loop spans 11 amino acids. The CDR3 DNA reads TGCAGTGCCCATGACAATTATGGCTACACCTTC. Protein product: CSAHDNYGYTF.

The chain combines TRBV7-9 with TRBJ2-5, with 7 bases matching TRBD1. CDR1 and CDR2 from the germline V gene are SEHNR and FQNEAQ (reference sequence). V dropped 4 bases and J dropped 4; count of bases not matched to a gene: 15. The CDR3 has 17 residues. The CDR3 bases are TGTGCCAGCAGCTCAATCGAGGGGGCCCCGGGGCGAGAGACCCAGTACTTC. It specifies CASSSIEGAPGRETQYF.

This clone has only a few counts. This chain joins TRBV11-2 and TRBJ1-6; 7 bases match TRBD1. The V segment lost 5 bases and the J segment 6 bases; nucleotides outside the gene matches: 4. The germline gives CDR1 SGHAT, CDR2 FQNNGV. This CDR3 has 14 residues. CDR3 loop: CASSQGTVNSPLHF. Here the CDR3 DNA reads TGTGCCAGCAGCCAAGGGACAGTTAATTCACCCCTCCACTTT.

The V and J genes are TRBV7-2 and TRBJ2-1, with TRBD2 matching 8 bases. The trim removed 4 bases at V and 3 bases at J, leaving 5 bases unmatched. This CDR3 spans 15 amino acids. Per the germline V gene, CDR1 is SGHTA and CDR2 is FQGNSA. The CDR3 spells CASSSLAGSYNEQFF. Here the CDR3 DNA reads TGTGCCAGCAGCTCGTTAGCGGGGAGCTACAATGAGCAGTTCTTC.

In this sample, this clone turned up a few times. The chain has TRBV5-6 and TRBJ1-2; 8 bases are shared with TRBD1. With V trimmed by 4 bases and J by 5 bases, 13 bases remained unmatched. The germline CDR1 and CDR2 sequences are SGHDT and YYEEEE. CDR3 length: 16 amino acids. The DNA for the CDR3 is TGTGCCAGCAGCCCGCAATGGGAGGACAGGGTATATGGCTACACCTTC. It specifies CASSPQWEDRVYGYTF.

Only a few counts were recorded for this clone. The chain carries TRBV19 and TRBJ1-5, with D possibly TRBD1 on 6 matching bases. The germline V gene encodes CDR1 LNHDA and CDR2 SQIVND (reference sequence). This CDR3 is built from 14 residues. With 5 bases removed from V and 3 bases from J, the gap between germline ends came to 11 bases. CDR3: CASSLDRNNQPQHF. DNA for the CDR3: TGTGCCAGTAGTCTTGACAGGAACAATCAGCCCCAGCATTTT. Looking up the rest from reference TRBV19 and TRBJ1-5 gives the full variable domain: DGGITQSPKYLFRKEGQNVTLSCEQNLNHDAMYWYRQDPGQGLRLIYYSQIVNDFQKGDIAEGYSVSREKKESFPLTVTSAQKNPTAFYLCASSLDRNNQPQHFGDGTRLSIL.

The chain couples TRBV10-3 to TRBJ2-5; 7 bases agree with TRBD1. Trimming removed 11 bases from V and 5 bases from J; junction bases left unmatched: 11. The CDR3 is 13 residues long. CDR1 and CDR2 (germline): ENHRY, SYGVKD. CDR3 sequence: CAAGDSHGETQYF. CDR3 in DNA: TGTGCCGCTGGGGACAGCCACGGGGAGACCCAGTACTTC.

Here the CDR3 reads CASSPRQGRNTEAFF. The CDR3 DNA reads TGTGCCAGCTCACCACGACAGGGAAGAAACACTGAAGCTTTCTTT. The rearrangement joins TRBV18 to TRBJ1-1; 7 bases fit TRBD1. Germline loops: CDR1 KGHSH, CDR2 LQKENI. Trimming at V came to 1 base and at J to 2 bases, leaving 4 bases not matched to a gene. The CDR3 spans 15 residues.

The rearrangement joins TRBV5-1 to TRBJ2-7; D is perhaps TRBD2 (5 bases). Germline V gives CDR1 SGHRS, CDR2 YFSETQ. CDR3 length: 15 amino acids. V dropped 0 bases and J dropped 0 bases, with 10 bases sitting between them. The DNA for the CDR3 is TGCGCCAGCAGCTTGGCCGCAGGACTCTCCTACGAGCAGTACTTC. Its protein is CASSLAAGLSYEQYF.

This clone has more than one count but fewer than ten. The chain couples TRBV27 to TRBJ2-4, with no clear D. Germline V CDR1 and CDR2: MNHEY, SMNVEV (reference sequence). V lost 6 bases and J 4 bases, leaving 7 bases between the germline ends. The CDR3 is 12 residues long. The CDR3 nucleotides read TGTGCCAGCAGGAACAGTAAAAACATTCAGTACTTC. It specifies CASRNSKNIQYF.

This clone was observed a few times. V usage is TRBV4-1 and J usage is TRBJ2-6, with D maybe TRBD2 (5 bases). V was clipped by 0 bases and J by 4 bases, with 13 bases between them. Germline V lookup: CDR1 MGHRA, CDR2 YSYEKL. This CDR3 is built from 17 residues. CDR3 region: CASSQDAGVTGANVLTF. In DNA form, the CDR3 reads TGCGCCAGCAGCCAAGATGCGGGCGTTACCGGGGCCAACGTCCTGACTTTC.

Comment on this clone: Additional DNA sequences in this sample encode the identical CDR3. CDR3 DNA sequence: TGTGCCAGCAGCTTAAGGGGGACTGAAGCTTTCTTT. Amino acids: CASSLRGTEAFF. The rearrangement joins TRBV7-9 to TRBJ1-1; a possible D gene is TRBD1 (6 bases). This CDR3 region has 12 residues. Trimming took off 2 bases at V and 5 bases at J, with 6 bases between the two ends. CDR1 and CDR2 (germline): SEHNR, FQNEAQ (reference sequence).

This clone showed up just a few times. The chain uses TRBV7-9 and TRBJ2-7; perhaps TRBD1 as D (5 bases). CDR3 length: 14 amino acids. The V and J ends lost 5 bases and 7 bases respectively, with 18 bases between them. In germline, CDR1 is SEHNR, CDR2 FQNEAQ (reference sequence). This CDR3 reads CASSQGNTGWEQYF. DNA for the CDR3: TGTGCCAGCAGCCAAGGGAACACAGGATGGGAGCAGTACTTC.

The genes are TRBV28 and TRBJ2-5, with D perhaps matching TRBD1 (6 bases). The germline V gene encodes CDR1 MDHEN and CDR2 SYDVKM. V lost 4 bases, J lost 0 bases, and 9 bases lay in between. This CDR3 is 14 amino acids long. The CDR3 loop reads CASSYGQYQETQYF. In nucleotides, the CDR3 is TGTGCCAGCAGTTACGGACAGTACCAAGAGACCCAGTACTTC.

The chain links TRBV4-1 to TRBJ2-1; 7 positions match TRBD1. In germline, CDR1 is MGHRA, CDR2 YSYEKL. The trim removed 2 bases at V and 1 base at J, leaving 5 bases unmatched. CDR3 length: 16 amino acids. Here the CDR3 reads CASSQFDRDSYNEQFF. CDR3 nucleotide sequence: TGCGCCAGCAGCCAATTTGACAGGGATTCCTACAATGAGCAGTTCTTC.

This clone showed up just a few times. The chain combines TRBV5-1 with TRBJ2-1; 10 nucleotides agree with TRBD2. The CDR3 sequence is 17 residues long. Per the germline V gene, CDR1 is SGHRS and CDR2 is YFSETQ. Trimming cost V 0 bases and J 4 bases; bases outside gene matches: 7. The CDR3 protein is CASSLASASGGYNEQFF. The CDR3 bases are TGCGCCAGCAGCTTGGCCTCGGCTAGCGGGGGATACAATGAGCAGTTCTTC.

This clone came up a few times. As DNA, the CDR3 is TGTGCCAGCAGTCGTGAGCCTTACAATGAGCAGTTCTTC. Amino acid sequence: CASSREPYNEQFF. V usage is TRBV6-6 and J usage is TRBJ2-1; D not resolved. Germline-derived CDR1 and CDR2 are MNHNY and SVGAGI (reference sequence). The length of the CDR3 is 13 residues. With 5 bases removed from V and 4 bases from J, the gap between germline ends came to 9 bases.

This clone appeared a few times. The rearrangement uses TRBV15 and TRBJ2-7, with a possible D match to TRBD1 (6 bases). The CDR3 covers 15 residues. V lost 2 bases to trimming and J lost 4 bases, with 15 bases between them. CDR1 is LNHNV and CDR2 is YYDKDF in the germline V gene (reference sequence). The CDR3 reads CATSRLAGVTYEQYF. The CDR3 DNA reads TGTGCCACCAGCAGACTGGCAGGGGTAACGTACGAGCAGTACTTC.